These 27 T cell receptor beta chains came from one sample sequenced in a study of CD8 T cell repertoires and HIV-1 epitope variants. Only in-frame clones appear in the TCRdb table, and some are missing; sequencing was by immunoSEQ multiplex PCR. This table holds a few thousand clones, about 63% found once. Their antigen targets remain unknown. The sample taken for sequencing was cultured CD8+ T cells derived from PBMCs. The receptors shown here come from a male donor with HIV.

This rearrangement joins TRBV9 to TRBJ2-3; 13 bases agree with TRBD2. Germline loops: CDR1 SGDLS, CDR2 YYNGEE. V gave up 4 bases and J gave up 2 bases; unmatched junction bases: 4. This CDR3 comprises 16 residues. The CDR3 coding sequence is TGTGCCAGCAGCTACGGACTAGCGGGGGTCACAGATACGCAGTATTTT. Its protein product is CASSYGLAGVTDTQYF.

V is TRBV28 and J is TRBJ2-7; D possibly corresponds to TRBD1 (5 bases). CDR3 length: 17 amino acids. Germline CDR1 and CDR2: MDHEN and SYDVKM. The germline V and J ends were trimmed by 4 bases and 3 bases, with 22 bases remaining between them. For the CDR3, the DNA is TGTGCCAGCAGTTCCCCGCTAGTAGGGGAAGGTTTCTACGAGCAGTACTTC. Protein product: CASSSPLVGEGFYEQYF.

The chain carries TRBV28 and TRBJ1-2, with D hard to call. Deletions cut 4 bases from V and 3 bases from J, with 15 bases between. The germline V gene encodes CDR1 MDHEN and CDR2 SYDVKM. This CDR3 spans 15 amino acids. The CDR3 bases are TGTGCCAGCAGTTCAATTCAAGAGGGTTACTATGGCTACACCTTC. It encodes CASSSIQEGYYGYTF.

The V call is TRBV11-2, the J call TRBJ2-5; TRBD1 matches at 10 bases. CDR3 length: 15 residues. Germline V gene lookup returns CDR1 SGHAT and CDR2 FQNNGV. V shed 5 bases, J shed 1 base, and the junction held 4 bases outside the gene matches. The CDR3 is CASSQGTGAQETQYF. The DNA for the CDR3 is TGTGCCAGCAGCCAGGGGACAGGGGCCCAAGAGACCCAGTACTTC.

The chain employs TRBV5-1 and TRBJ2-1; D gene unclear. This CDR3 is 11 amino acids long. V shed 3 bases and J shed 5 bases, with 3 bases lying between them. The germline CDR1 and CDR2 sequences are SGHRS and YFSETQ. CDR3: CASSWDNEQFF. For the CDR3, the DNA is TGCGCCAGCAGCTGGGACAATGAGCAGTTCTTC.

The chain combines TRBV18 with TRBJ2-1; 7 bases match TRBD2. From germline, CDR1 is KGHSH and CDR2 LQKENI. This CDR3 contains 17 residues. The V gene end was trimmed by 6 bases and the J gene end by 4 bases; junction bases not matched to a gene: 15. DNA for the CDR3: TGTGCCAGCTCCCTCAGCGGGGAGTCCTCCTCTTACAATGAGCAGTTCTTC. This codes for CASSLSGESSSYNEQFF.

This clone was observed a single time. The rearrangement joins TRBV5-1 to TRBJ2-7, with 7 bases aligning to TRBD2. Germline trimming cut 1 base from V and 5 bases from J; bases unmatched to any gene: 3. Germline CDR1 and CDR2: SGHRS and YFSETQ. The CDR3 covers 13 residues. The CDR3 protein is CASSLSSGDEQYF. The CDR3 nucleotides read TGCGCCAGCAGCTTGTCCAGCGGGGACGAGCAGTACTTC.

CDR3 coding DNA: TGCGCCAGCAGCCAAGATCCTGGGGGTGGCACTGAAGCTTTCTTT. Encoded protein: CASSQDPGGGTEAFF. This chain connects TRBV4-3 to TRBJ1-1; D perhaps matches TRBD1 (5 bases). The germline gives CDR1 LGHNA, CDR2 YSLEER. CDR3 length equals 15 residues. V lost 0 bases to trimming and J lost 4 bases, with 12 bases between them.

The chain uses TRBV19 and TRBJ2-1, with 13 bases fitting TRBD2. Losses at the gene ends were 1 base for V and 4 bases for J; bases not matched to a gene: 13. CDR1 is LNHDA, CDR2 SQIVND, per germline (reference sequence). The CDR3 contains 20 residues. The DNA for the CDR3 is TGTGCCAGTAGTATAGGAAAACTAGCGGGGGGGAGTCTGTTATACAATGAGCAGTTCTTC. Its translation is CASSIGKLAGGSLLYNEQFF. The variable domain in full, completed from reference TRBV19 and TRBJ2-1, reads DGGITQSPKYLFRKEGQNVTLSCEQNLNHDAMYWYRQDPGQGLRLIYYSQIVNDFQKGDIAEGYSVSREKKESFPLTVTSAQKNPTAFYLCASSIGKLAGGSLLYNEQFFGPGTRLTVL.

The V gene is TRBV30, the J gene TRBJ2-2; the match to TRBD2 covers 9 bases. V dropped 0 bases and J dropped 7; count of bases not matched to a gene: 0. Germline assignment: CDR1 GTSNPN and CDR2 SVGIG (reference sequence). The CDR3 covers 13 residues. The DNA for the CDR3 is TGTGCCTGGAGTGTAGCGGGGGGCGGGGAGCTGTTTTTT. As protein: CAWSVAGGGELFF.

The rearrangement joins TRBV7-8 to TRBJ2-2; 8 bases are shared with TRBD2. The V gene end was trimmed by 8 bases and the J gene end by 9 bases; junction bases not matched to a gene: 17. The CDR3 is made up of 16 amino acids. CDR1 is SGHVS and CDR2 is FQNEAQ in the germline V gene. CDR3 DNA sequence: TGTGCCAGCTCTAGTGGAGCGGGGGACTTAAGGAGGGAGCTGTTTTTT. Protein product: CASSSGAGDLRRELFF.

The chain links TRBV6-5 to TRBJ2-7; tentatively, D is TRBD1 (6 bases). V lost 0 bases, J lost 3 bases, and 12 bases lay in between. This CDR3 contains 15 residues. Germline CDR1 reads MNHEY; CDR2 reads SVGAGI. The CDR3 sequence is CASSYSETGDYEQYF. CDR3 bases: TGTGCCAGCAGTTACTCGGAGACAGGAGACTACGAGCAGTACTTC.

The rearrangement uses TRBV13 and TRBJ2-1; D may be TRBD1 or TRBD2 (5 bases each). The CDR3 consists of 16 residues. V gave up 3 bases and J gave up 7 bases, with 19 bases separating them. In germline, CDR1 is PRHDT, CDR2 FYEKMQ (reference sequence). The chain's CDR3 is CASSFWGSAVENEQFF. As DNA, the CDR3 is TGTGCCAGCAGCTTTTGGGGGAGCGCTGTTGAAAATGAGCAGTTCTTC.

This clone was observed a few times. The rearrangement uses TRBV27 and TRBJ1-1; no clear D. Trimming cost V 0 bases and J 7 bases, with 9 bases left between them. Germline values: CDR1 MNHEY, CDR2 SMNVEV (reference sequence). The CDR3 is 13 amino acids. The CDR3 DNA sequence: TGTGCCAGCAGTTTATCGTCCCGGAATGAAGCTTTCTTT. Protein: CASSLSSRNEAFF.

J is TRBJ2-5 and V is TRBV7-9; 10 bases map to TRBD2. The CDR3 extends over 17 amino acids. J lost 0 bases, V lost 4 bases, and 8 bases had no gene match. In germline, CDR1 is SEHNR, CDR2 FQNEAQ (reference sequence). The CDR3 loop is CASSSSVSGRDQETQYF. CDR3 DNA: TGTGCCAGCAGCTCCTCCGTAAGCGGGAGGGACCAAGAGACCCAGTACTTC. Looking up the rest from reference TRBV7-9 and TRBJ2-5 gives the full variable domain: DTGVSQNPRHKITKRGQNVTFRCDPISEHNRLYWYRQTLGQGPEFLTYFQNEAQLEKSRLLSDRFSAERPKGSFSTLEIQRTEQGDSAMYLCASSSSVSGRDQETQYFGPGTRLLVL.

V and J are TRBV28 and TRBJ2-3; no clear D. The CDR3 length is 12 residues. Trimming pared 6 bases from V and 4 bases from J, leaving 8 bases between. Germline V gene sequence: CDR1 MDHEN, CDR2 SYDVKM. CDR3 nucleotides: TGTGCCAGCAGCCCCACCCCAGATACGCAGTATTTT. This encodes CASSPTPDTQYF. Together with reference TRBV28 and TRBJ2-3, the CDR3 gives the full variable domain: DVKVTQSSRYLVKRTGEKVFLECVQDMDHENMFWYRQDPGLGLRLIYFSYDVKMKEKGDIPEGYSVSREKKERFSLILESASTNQTSMYLCASSPTPDTQYFGPGTRLTVL.

The chain has TRBV15 and TRBJ2-2; D might be TRBD1 (8 bases). Germline lookup yields CDR1 LNHNV and CDR2 YYDKDF (reference sequence). Trimming removed 4 bases from V and 5 bases from J, with 17 bases in between. CDR3 length: 16 amino acids. Here the CDR3 DNA reads TGTGCCACCAGCACTACAGGGGGAGGGGAAACCGGGGAGCTGTTTTTT. It translates to CATSTTGGGETGELFF. Using reference TRBV15 and TRBJ2-2 for the parts outside the CDR3, the full variable domain is DAMVIQNPRYQVTQFGKPVTLSCSQTLNHNVMYWYQQKSSQAPKLLFHYYDKDFNNEADTPDNFQSRRPNTSFCFLDIRSPGLGDTAMYLCATSTTGGGETGELFFGEGSRLTVL.

The CDR3 loop is CASRPGLAGDNEQFF. In DNA form, the CDR3 reads TGTGCCAGCAGGCCGGGACTAGCGGGAGACAATGAGCAGTTCTTC. V is TRBV5-4 and J is TRBJ2-1, with 14 bases matching TRBD2. This CDR3 comprises 15 residues. CDR1 and CDR2 (germline): SGHNT, YYREEE (reference sequence). The V and J ends lost 5 bases and 5 bases, in that order; junction bases with no gene match: 3.

V usage is TRBV6-1 and J usage is TRBJ2-7; the match to TRBD2 covers 9 bases. This CDR3 contains 16 residues. After removal of 2 bases from V and 4 bases from J, the junction contained 9 bases not matched to a gene. CDR1 is MNHNS and CDR2 is SASEGT in the germline V gene. The CDR3 is CASSEPVAGAQYEQYF. The DNA of the CDR3 is TGTGCCAGCAGTGAACCCGTAGCGGGAGCCCAATACGAGCAGTACTTC.

V usage is TRBV19 and J usage is TRBJ2-1, with 7 bases fitting TRBD1. The CDR3 runs to 15 residues. Looked up from germline, CDR1 is LNHDA and CDR2 is SQIVND (reference sequence). Unmatched junction bases numbered 6, after V lost 5 bases and J lost 2 bases. The CDR3 DNA reads TGTGCCAGTAGTCGTGCCGGGACAGCCTACAATGAGCAGTTCTTC. Protein product: CASSRAGTAYNEQFF. Based on the CDR3 plus reference TRBV19 and TRBJ2-1, the full variable domain is DGGITQSPKYLFRKEGQNVTLSCEQNLNHDAMYWYRQDPGQGLRLIYYSQIVNDFQKGDIAEGYSVSREKKESFPLTVTSAQKNPTAFYLCASSRAGTAYNEQFFGPGTRLTVL.

V is TRBV5-5 and J is TRBJ2-7; D unclear. The CDR3 has 13 amino acids. CDR1 and CDR2 from the germline V gene are SGHKS and YYEKEE (reference sequence). V lost 3 bases, J lost 7 bases, and 14 bases lay in between. The CDR3 is CASSSGSAGEQYF. The CDR3 bases are TGTGCCAGCAGCTCGGGTTCCGCTGGGGAGCAGTACTTC.

The sample holds a few counts of this clone. The chain has TRBV27 and TRBJ1-1, with D tentatively TRBD1 (5 bases). This CDR3 contains 15 residues. Germline V gene lookup returns CDR1 MNHEY and CDR2 SMNVEV (reference sequence). V lost 3 bases, J lost 0 bases, and 11 bases lay in between. In nucleotides, the CDR3 is TGTGCCAGCAGTTTTTCGGAGGACATGAACACTGAAGCTTTCTTT. Its protein product is CASSFSEDMNTEAFF.

This chain uses TRBV7-3 with TRBJ2-3; D not certain. V was trimmed by 2 bases and J by 5 bases, leaving 11 bases between them. Germline CDR1 SGHTA, CDR2 FQGTGA. This CDR3 has 14 amino acids. The CDR3 DNA reads TGTGCCAGCAGCTTAGCGAGCGTTGGAGATACGCAGTATTTT. Protein: CASSLASVGDTQYF.

This clone was recorded a few times. The chain couples TRBV27 to TRBJ2-1; tentatively, D is TRBD2 (6 bases). There are 16 residues in the CDR3. V was cut by 7 bases and J by 0 bases, with 16 bases left in between. Germline V CDR1 and CDR2: MNHEY, SMNVEV (reference sequence). The CDR3 reads CASMGGSWSSYNEQFF. The CDR3 nucleotides are TGTGCCAGCATGGGAGGTAGCTGGAGCTCCTACAATGAGCAGTTCTTC.

The rearrangement uses TRBV6-5 and TRBJ2-1; maybe TRBD1 (5 bases). Germline values: CDR1 MNHEY, CDR2 SVGAGI. Trimming shortened V by 0 bases and J by 5 bases, and 5 bases separated the two germline ends. CDR3 length: 13 residues. CDR3 DNA sequence: TGTGCCAGCAGTTACTCGACAGACAATGAGCAGTTCTTC. Translation gives CASSYSTDNEQFF.

This clone was counted between two and nine times. The chain couples TRBV6-6 to TRBJ1-5; 7 bases fit TRBD1. This CDR3 comprises 15 residues. J gave up 8 bases and V 0 bases, and 7 bases lay outside the gene matches. CDR1 and CDR2 from the germline V gene are MNHNY and SVGAGI (reference sequence). CDR3 sequence (DNA): TGTGCCAGCAGTTACTCGCGACAGGGTAATGAGCCCCAGCATTTT. This encodes CASSYSRQGNEPQHF.

This chain connects TRBV7-9 to TRBJ2-5, with D perhaps matching TRBD2 (5 bases). The CDR3 runs to 15 residues. Germline loops: CDR1 SEHNR, CDR2 FQNEAQ (reference sequence). The germline V and J ends were trimmed by 4 bases and 2 bases, with 14 bases remaining between them. In nucleotides, the CDR3 is TGTGCCAGCAGCTCCGCCGGGATAGATCAAGAGACCCAGTACTTC. It yields the protein CASSSAGIDQETQYF. The variable domain in full, with the rest retrieved from reference TRBV7-9 and TRBJ2-5, is DTGVSQNPRHKITKRGQNVTFRCDPISEHNRLYWYRQTLGQGPEFLTYFQNEAQLEKSRLLSDRFSAERPKGSFSTLEIQRTEQGDSAMYLCASSSAGIDQETQYFGPGTRLLVL.